This TCR beta chain was sequenced in a study of T cell responses to AZD1222 COVID-19 vaccine. Study at large: Both about-4-week and about-12-week second-dose recipients were combined. The study, taken as a whole, reports: Donor demographics were predominantly white British with a female majority; clonal diversity may be underestimated. Baseline serology detected seropositivity in only five or six AZD1222 recipients.

After removal of 3 bases from V and 4 bases from J, the junction contained 6 bases not matched to a gene. This CDR3 is 15 amino acids long. Germline-derived CDR1 and CDR2 are SGHNT and YYREEE (reference sequence). Remarks on this clone: Its target is unknown.

Data came from immunoSEQ multiplex PCR; TCRdb stores just in-frame clones and leaves some out. The sample has 110,000 to 150,000 clones, roughly 89% seen once; the top ten hold about 1.5%. The sequenced sample was peripheral blood, obtained on day 0 of AZD1222 vaccination. This sequence originates from an adult in good health. The chain combines TRBV5-4 with TRBJ2-2; 7 positions match TRBD1. This CDR3 is CASSSQSGGTGELFF. For the CDR3, the DNA is TGTGCCAGCAGCTCCCAATCAGGGGGCACCGGGGAGCTGTTTTTT.